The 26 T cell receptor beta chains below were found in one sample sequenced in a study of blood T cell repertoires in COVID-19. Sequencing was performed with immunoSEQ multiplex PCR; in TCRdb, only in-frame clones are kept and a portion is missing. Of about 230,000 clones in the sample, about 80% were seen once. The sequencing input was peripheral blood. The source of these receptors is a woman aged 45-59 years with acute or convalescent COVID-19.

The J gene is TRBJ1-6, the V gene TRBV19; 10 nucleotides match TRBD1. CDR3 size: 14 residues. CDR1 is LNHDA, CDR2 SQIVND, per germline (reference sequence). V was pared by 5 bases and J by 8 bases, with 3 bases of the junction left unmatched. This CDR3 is CASSGGQGDSPLHF. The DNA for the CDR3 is TGTGCCAGTAGTGGTGGACAGGGGGATTCACCCCTCCACTTT.

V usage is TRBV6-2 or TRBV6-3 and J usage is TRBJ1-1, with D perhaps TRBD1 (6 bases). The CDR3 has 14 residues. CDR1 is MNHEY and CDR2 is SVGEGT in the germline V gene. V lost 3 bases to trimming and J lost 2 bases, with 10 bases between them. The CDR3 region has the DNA TGTGCCAGCAGTTATACGGGACACAACACTGAAGCTTTCTTT. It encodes CASSYTGHNTEAFF.

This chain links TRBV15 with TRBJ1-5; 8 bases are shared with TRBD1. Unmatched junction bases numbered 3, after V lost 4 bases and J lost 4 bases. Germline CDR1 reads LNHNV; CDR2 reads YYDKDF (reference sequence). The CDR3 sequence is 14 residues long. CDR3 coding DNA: TGTGCCACCAGCAACAGGGGGGTAAATCAGCCCCAGCATTTT. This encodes CATSNRGVNQPQHF. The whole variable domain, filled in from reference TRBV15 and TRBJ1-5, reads DAMVIQNPRYQVTQFGKPVTLSCSQTLNHNVMYWYQQKSSQAPKLLFHYYDKDFNNEADTPDNFQSRRPNTSFCFLDIRSPGLGDTAMYLCATSNRGVNQPQHFGDGTRLSIL.

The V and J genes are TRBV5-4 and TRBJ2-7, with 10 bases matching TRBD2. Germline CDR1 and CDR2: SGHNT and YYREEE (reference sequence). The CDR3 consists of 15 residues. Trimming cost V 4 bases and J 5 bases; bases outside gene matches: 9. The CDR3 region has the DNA TGTGCCAGCAGCCCCCAGCGGGGGGGCGCGGACGAGCAGTACTTC. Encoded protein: CASSPQRGGADEQYF.

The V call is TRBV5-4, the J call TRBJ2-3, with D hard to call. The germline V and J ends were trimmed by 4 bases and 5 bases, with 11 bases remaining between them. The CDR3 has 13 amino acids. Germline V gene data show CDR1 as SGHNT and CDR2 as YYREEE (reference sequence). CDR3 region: CASSHAVGDTQYF. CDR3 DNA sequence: TGTGCCAGCAGCCACGCGGTGGGAGATACGCAGTATTTT.

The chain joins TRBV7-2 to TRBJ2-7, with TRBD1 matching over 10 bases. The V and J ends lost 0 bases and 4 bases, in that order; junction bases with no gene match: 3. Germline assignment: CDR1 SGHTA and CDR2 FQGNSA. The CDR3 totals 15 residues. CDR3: CASSLAGTGVYEQYF. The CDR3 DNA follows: TGTGCCAGCAGCTTAGCAGGGACAGGGGTGTACGAGCAGTACTTC.

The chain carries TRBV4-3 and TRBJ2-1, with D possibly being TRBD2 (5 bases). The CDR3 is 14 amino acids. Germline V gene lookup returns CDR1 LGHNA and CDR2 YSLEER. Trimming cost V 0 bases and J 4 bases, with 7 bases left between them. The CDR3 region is CASSQEPGYNEQFF. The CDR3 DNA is TGCGCCAGCAGCCAAGAGCCGGGGTACAATGAGCAGTTCTTC.

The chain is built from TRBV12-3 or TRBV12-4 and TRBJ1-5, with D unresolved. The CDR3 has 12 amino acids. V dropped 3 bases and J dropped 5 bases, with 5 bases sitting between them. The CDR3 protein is CASSFSDQPQHF. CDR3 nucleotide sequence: TGTGCCAGCAGTTTTTCTGATCAGCCCCAGCATTTT.

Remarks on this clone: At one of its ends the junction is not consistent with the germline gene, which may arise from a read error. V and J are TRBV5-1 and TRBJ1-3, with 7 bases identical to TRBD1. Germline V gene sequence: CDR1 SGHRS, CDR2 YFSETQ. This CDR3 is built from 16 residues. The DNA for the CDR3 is TGCGCCAGCAGCTTGGAACAGGGGTCATCGCTTGCGCTGACAAATTTT. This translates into CASSLEQGSSLALTNF.

CDR3 nucleotide sequence: TGTGCCACCAGCAGAGGTACTAGCGGGAGAGGCGGGGAGCTGTTTTTT. Translating gives CATSRGTSGRGGELFF. The chain has TRBV15 and TRBJ2-2; 11 positions agree with TRBD2. The CDR3 covers 16 residues. Per the germline V gene, CDR1 is LNHNV and CDR2 is YYDKDF (reference sequence). J was trimmed by 7 bases and V by 1 base; bases with no gene match: 5.

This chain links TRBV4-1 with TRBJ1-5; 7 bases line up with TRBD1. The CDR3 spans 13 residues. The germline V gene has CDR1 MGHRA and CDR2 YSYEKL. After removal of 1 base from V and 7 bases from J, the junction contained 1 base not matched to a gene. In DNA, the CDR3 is TGCGCCAGCAGCCAAGCAGGGGGACAGCCCCAGCATTTT. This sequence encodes CASSQAGGQPQHF.

CDR3 sequence: CASSQGTALNSPLHF. In DNA, the CDR3 is TGTGCCAGCAGCCAGGGGACAGCGCTAAATTCACCCCTCCACTTT. This rearrangement joins TRBV3-1 (or the pseudogene TRBV3-2) to TRBJ1-6; 7 bases fit TRBD1. In germline, CDR1 is LGHDT, CDR2 YNNKEL (reference sequence). The CDR3 totals 15 residues. Trimming removed 3 bases from V and 7 bases from J; junction bases left unmatched: 6.

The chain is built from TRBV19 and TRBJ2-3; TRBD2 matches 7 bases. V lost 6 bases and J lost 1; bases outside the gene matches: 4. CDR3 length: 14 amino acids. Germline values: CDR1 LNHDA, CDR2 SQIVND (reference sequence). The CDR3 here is CASRRESGTDTQYF. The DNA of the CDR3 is TGTGCCAGTAGGCGGGAGAGCGGCACAGATACGCAGTATTTT.

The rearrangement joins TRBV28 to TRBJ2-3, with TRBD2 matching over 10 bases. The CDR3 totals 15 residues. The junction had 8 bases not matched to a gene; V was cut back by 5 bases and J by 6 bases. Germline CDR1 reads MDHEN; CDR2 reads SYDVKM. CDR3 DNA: TGTGCCAGCAGTAAGGGCGCTAGCGGGGGTGATACGCAGTATTTT. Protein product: CASSKGASGGDTQYF.

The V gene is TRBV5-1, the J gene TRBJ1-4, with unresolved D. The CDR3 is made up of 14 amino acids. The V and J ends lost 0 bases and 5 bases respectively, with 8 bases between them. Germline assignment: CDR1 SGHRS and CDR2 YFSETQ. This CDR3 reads CASSLVSGNEKLFF. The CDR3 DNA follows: TGCGCCAGCAGCTTGGTTTCAGGAAATGAAAAACTGTTTTTT.

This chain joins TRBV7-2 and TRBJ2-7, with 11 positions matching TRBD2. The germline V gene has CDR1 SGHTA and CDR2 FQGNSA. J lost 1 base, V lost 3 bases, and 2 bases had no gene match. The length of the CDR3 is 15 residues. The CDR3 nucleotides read TGTGCCAGCAGCTTGACTAGCGGGGTATCCTACGAGCAGTACTTC. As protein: CASSLTSGVSYEQYF.

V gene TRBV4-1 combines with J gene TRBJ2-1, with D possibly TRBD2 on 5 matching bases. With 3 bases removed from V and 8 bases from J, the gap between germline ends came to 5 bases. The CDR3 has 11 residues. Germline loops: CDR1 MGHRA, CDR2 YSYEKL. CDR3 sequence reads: CASSHSDEQFF. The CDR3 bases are TGCGCCAGCAGCCATAGCGATGAGCAGTTCTTC.

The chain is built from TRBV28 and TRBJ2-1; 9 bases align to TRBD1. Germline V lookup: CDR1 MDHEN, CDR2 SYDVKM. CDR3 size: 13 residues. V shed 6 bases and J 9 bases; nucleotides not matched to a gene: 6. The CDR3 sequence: CASSQTGGGEQFF. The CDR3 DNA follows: TGTGCCAGCAGCCAGACAGGGGGTGGTGAGCAGTTCTTC.

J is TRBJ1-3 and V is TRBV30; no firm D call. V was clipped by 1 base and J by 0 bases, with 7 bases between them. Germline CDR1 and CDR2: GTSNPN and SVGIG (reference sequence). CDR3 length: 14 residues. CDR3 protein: CAWSGAFSGNTIYF. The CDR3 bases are TGTGCCTGGAGTGGCGCTTTCTCTGGAAACACCATATATTTT.

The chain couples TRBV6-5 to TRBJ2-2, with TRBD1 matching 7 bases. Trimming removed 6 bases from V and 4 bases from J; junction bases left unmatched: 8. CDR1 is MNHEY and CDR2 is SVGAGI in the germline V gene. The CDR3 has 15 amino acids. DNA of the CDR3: TGTGCCAGCAGGGACCCGACAGGGATCACCGGGGAGCTGTTTTTT. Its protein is CASRDPTGITGELFF.

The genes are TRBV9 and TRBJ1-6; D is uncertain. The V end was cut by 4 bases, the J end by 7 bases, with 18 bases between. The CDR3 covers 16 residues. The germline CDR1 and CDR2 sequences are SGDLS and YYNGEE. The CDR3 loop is CASSPGRTIRNSPLHF. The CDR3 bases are TGTGCCAGCAGCCCCGGACGGACTATAAGGAATTCACCCCTCCACTTT.

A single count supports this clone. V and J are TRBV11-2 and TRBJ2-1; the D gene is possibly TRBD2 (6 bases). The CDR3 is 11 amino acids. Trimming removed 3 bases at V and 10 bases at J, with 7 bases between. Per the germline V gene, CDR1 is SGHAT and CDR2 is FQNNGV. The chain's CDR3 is CASSLTREQFF. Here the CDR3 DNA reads TGTGCCAGCAGCTTGACTAGGGAGCAGTTCTTC.

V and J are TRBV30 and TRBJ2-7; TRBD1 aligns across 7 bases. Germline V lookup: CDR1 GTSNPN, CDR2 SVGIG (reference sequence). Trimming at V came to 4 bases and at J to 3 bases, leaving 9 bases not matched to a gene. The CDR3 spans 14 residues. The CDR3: CAWNSGTEYYEQYF. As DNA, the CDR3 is TGTGCCTGGAACTCCGGGACAGAGTACTACGAGCAGTACTTC.

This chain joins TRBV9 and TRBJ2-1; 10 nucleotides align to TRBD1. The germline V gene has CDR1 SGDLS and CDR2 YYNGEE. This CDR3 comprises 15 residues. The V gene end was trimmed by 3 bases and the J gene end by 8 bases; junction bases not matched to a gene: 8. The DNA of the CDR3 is TGTGCCAGCAGCGCGCGACAGGGGGCGCACGATGAGCAGTTCTTC. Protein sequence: CASSARQGAHDEQFF. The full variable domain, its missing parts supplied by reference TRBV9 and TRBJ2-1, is DSGVTQTPKHLITATGQRVTLRCSPRSGDLSVYWYQQSLDQGLQFLIQYYNGEERAKGNILERFSAQQFPDLHSELNLSSLELGDSALYFCASSARQGAHDEQFFGPGTRLTVL.

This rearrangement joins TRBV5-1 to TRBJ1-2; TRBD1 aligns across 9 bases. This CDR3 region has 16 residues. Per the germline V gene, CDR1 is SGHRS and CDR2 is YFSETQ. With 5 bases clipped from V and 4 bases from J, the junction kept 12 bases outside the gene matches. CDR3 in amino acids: CASRTGTGFQSYGYTF. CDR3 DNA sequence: TGCGCCAGCAGAACCGGGACAGGGTTCCAAAGCTATGGCTACACCTTC.

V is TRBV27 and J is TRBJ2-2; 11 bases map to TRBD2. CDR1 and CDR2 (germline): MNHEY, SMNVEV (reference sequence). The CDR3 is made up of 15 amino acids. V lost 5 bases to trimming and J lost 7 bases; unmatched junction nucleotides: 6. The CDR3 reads CASSPTSGINGELFF. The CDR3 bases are TGTGCCAGCAGTCCGACTAGCGGGATTAACGGGGAGCTGTTTTTT.